This T cell receptor (beta chain) comes out of a study of control samples from healthy donors and cancer patients. Germline lookup yields CDR1 SGHTA and CDR2 FQGTGA. The V and J ends lost 5 bases and 3 bases respectively, with 16 bases between them. CDR3 size: 15 residues. Clones were sequenced by immunoSEQ multiplex PCR, and TCRdb holds only the in-frame ones, with some missing. This table has approximately 150,000 clones, about 90% appearing once. Sequenced sample: blood. The chain is built from TRBV7-3 and TRBJ1-1, with D maybe TRBD1 (6 bases). The receptor was isolated from a man younger than 35 in good health. The CDR3 region is CASSLLGGDYTEAFF. The CDR3 DNA follows: TGTGCCAGCAGCCTCTTGGGGGGCGATTACACTGAAGCTTTCTTT. The full variable domain, rest sourced from reference TRBV7-3 and TRBJ1-1, is GAGVSQTPSNKVTEKGKYVELRCDPISGHTALYWYRQSLGQGPEFLIYFQGTGAADDSGLPNDRFFAVRPEGSVSTLKIQRTERGDSAVYLCASSLLGGDYTEAFFGQGTRLTVV.